A single sample is the source of the 12 T cell receptor beta chains below, sequenced in a study of cytomegalovirus exposure and HLA in healthy donors. 13 Jbeta primers and 60 Vbeta primers were used for the PCR. Sequenced by immunoSEQ multiplex PCR; TCRdb stores in-frame clones only, minus some. The sample includes 100,000 to 150,000 clones, 80% seen only once; the top ten take approximately 10%. The sample taken for sequencing was PBMCs. These receptors all come from a man aged 25 to 40 in good health and CMV-seropositive.

This clone occurred once. The chain recombines TRBV15 with TRBJ1-1, with D possibly being TRBD1 (5 bases). The CDR3 totals 17 residues. Trimming took 1 base from V and 5 from J, leaving 20 bases between them. Germline CDR1 and CDR2: LNHNV and YYDKDF (reference sequence). The CDR3 DNA sequence: TGTGCCACCAGCAGAGTATATGGGGCTACTTTGGGGACTGAAGCTTTCTTT. Amino acid sequence: CATSRVYGATLGTEAFF.

The chain combines TRBV4-1 with TRBJ1-1; TRBD1 is a possible D gene (5 bases). The CDR3 covers 14 residues. Germline V CDR1 and CDR2: MGHRA, YSYEKL. Trimming left V 3 bases short and J 4 bases short, with 12 bases between. In DNA, the CDR3 is TGCGCCAGCAGCCATGCGGGGGGTGGCACTGAAGCTTTCTTT. Protein sequence: CASSHAGGGTEAFF.

The J gene is TRBJ2-7, the V gene TRBV5-5; 7 bases are shared with TRBD2. This CDR3 has 14 residues. Germline V gene data show CDR1 as SGHKS and CDR2 as YYEKEE (reference sequence). The J segment lost 5 bases and the V segment lost 6 bases, leaving 11 bases of the junction unmatched. Written as DNA, the CDR3 is TGTGCCAGCAACTTTCCGGGGGGTAATAACGAGCAGTACTTC. Its translation: CASNFPGGNNEQYF.

This clone has just a few counts. V is TRBV6-1 and J is TRBJ2-1; TRBD2 matches 8 bases. Germline CDR1 reads MNHNS; CDR2 reads SASEGT. Unmatched junction bases numbered 7, after V lost 6 bases and J lost 12 bases. The CDR3 covers 12 residues. CDR3 in DNA: TGTGCCAGCAGGCCGGGGGGGCCTGGGCAGTTCTTC. It encodes CASRPGGPGQFF.

The V call is TRBV5-1, the J call TRBJ2-1, with 16 bases matching TRBD2. The V gene end was trimmed by 4 bases and the J gene end by 13 bases; junction bases not matched to a gene: 5. CDR1 SGHRS and CDR2 YFSETQ come from the germline V gene. This CDR3 spans 14 amino acids. CDR3 DNA sequence: TGCGCCAGCAGCCATGGGACTAGCGGGGGGGATCAGTTCTTC. Translating gives CASSHGTSGGDQFF.

This chain links TRBV4-1 with TRBJ1-1; D remains unclear. Germline-derived CDR1 and CDR2 are MGHRA and YSYEKL. The CDR3 spans 16 residues. Trimming took 4 bases from V and 3 from J, leaving 18 bases between them. Written as DNA, the CDR3 is TGCGCCAGCAGCCCCTCAGCGGAGAGTTATGACACTGAAGCTTTCTTT. Translation gives CASSPSAESYDTEAFF.

Turning to this clone: At one boundary the junction diverges from the germline segment, which might be a read error. The chain uses TRBV6-1 and TRBJ2-1, with 9 bases that match TRBD1. Germline V lookup: CDR1 MNHNS, CDR2 SASEGT. The CDR3 has 14 residues. The DNA of the CDR3 is TGTGCCAGCAACCGGGACAGGGATGTGACTGAGCAGCTCTTC. Translation gives CASNRDRDVTEQLF.

This chain uses TRBV4-1 with TRBJ2-1; 7 bases match TRBD1. The CDR3 runs 14 residues. V lost 0 bases, J lost 10 bases, and 6 bases stayed unmatched. Germline V gene lookup returns CDR1 MGHRA and CDR2 YSYEKL. CDR3 sequence reads: CASSQERGPREQFF. The DNA for the CDR3 is TGCGCCAGCAGCCAAGAGAGGGGGCCAAGGGAGCAGTTCTTC.

The V gene is TRBV2, the J gene TRBJ2-2; D ambiguous. The germline gives CDR1 SNHLY, CDR2 FYNNEI. The CDR3 runs 11 residues. V was trimmed by 6 bases and J by 7 bases, leaving 6 bases between them. CDR3 region: CASRSDGELFF. The CDR3 DNA follows: TGTGCCAGCAGGAGCGACGGGGAGCTGTTTTTT. Full variable domain (missing parts from reference TRBV2 and TRBJ2-2): EPEVTQTPSHQVTQMGQEVILRCVPISNHLYFYWYRQILGQKVEFLVSFYNNEISEKSEIFDDQFSVERPDGSNFTLKIRSTKLEDSAMYFCASRSDGELFFGEGSRLTVL.

The V call is TRBV10-3, the J call TRBJ2-2; D not resolved. Germline loops: CDR1 ENHRY, CDR2 SYGVKD. The CDR3 extends over 13 amino acids. With 8 bases removed from V and 2 bases from J, the gap between germline ends came to 9 bases. The CDR3 DNA follows: TGTGCCATCCGAGAGCACAACACCGGGGAGCTGTTTTTT. Its protein product is CAIREHNTGELFF.

V gene TRBV6-1 combines with J gene TRBJ2-7; D unresolved. V lost 2 bases to trimming and J lost 2 bases, with 13 bases between them. This CDR3 comprises 15 residues. The germline V gene has CDR1 MNHNS and CDR2 SASEGT. As DNA, the CDR3 is TGTGCCAGCAGTGAACAGTTCAGTGGTGCCTACGAGCAGTACTTC. Residues: CASSEQFSGAYEQYF.

The CDR3 DNA sequence: TGTGCCAGTAGTCCAAGGCGGGTAACTGAAGCTTTCTTT. As protein: CASSPRRVTEAFF. This sequence joins TRBV19 and TRBJ1-1; D unclear. Germline CDR1 reads LNHDA; CDR2 reads SQIVND (reference sequence). The CDR3 is 13 amino acids. Trimming removed 5 bases from V and 5 bases from J, with 12 bases in between.